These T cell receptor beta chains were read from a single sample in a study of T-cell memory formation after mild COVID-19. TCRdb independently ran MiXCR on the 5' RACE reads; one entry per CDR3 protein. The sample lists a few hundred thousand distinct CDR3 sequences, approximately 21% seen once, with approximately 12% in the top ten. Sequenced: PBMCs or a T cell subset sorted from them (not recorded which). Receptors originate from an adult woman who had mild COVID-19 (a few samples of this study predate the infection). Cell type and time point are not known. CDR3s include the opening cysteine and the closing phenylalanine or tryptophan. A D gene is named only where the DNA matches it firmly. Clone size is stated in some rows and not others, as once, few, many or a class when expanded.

CASSSLVGREVNQPQHF | TGTGCCAGCAGTTCCCTCGTAGGCAGGGAAGTCAATCAGCCCCAGCATTTT | few | - | TRBJ1-5 | TRBV28 | 17
CASSLSGGTGEAFF | TGTGCCAGCAGCTTAAGCGGTGGAACCGGTGAAGCTTTCTTT | many | - | TRBJ1-1 | TRBV7-9 | 14
CAWNWAGGSTNTGELFF | TGTGCCTGGAATTGGGCAGGGGGCTCTACGAACACCGGGGAGCTGTTTTTT | - | TRBD1 | TRBJ2-2 | TRBV30 | 17
CSALNPGQGVRNQPQHF | TGCAGTGCTCTGAATCCGGGACAGGGTGTACGCAATCAGCCCCAGCATTTT | - | TRBD1 | TRBJ1-5 | TRBV20-1 | 17
CASSVLAGGYDTQYF | TGTGCCAGCAGTGTCCTAGCGGGGGGATACGATACGCAGTATTTT | - | TRBD2 | TRBJ2-3 | TRBV25-1 | 15
CASTVPGAINEQFF | TGTGCCAGCACCGTACCGGGGGCCATCAATGAGCAGTTCTTC | - | - | TRBJ2-1 | TRBV6-5 | 14
CASSLLPGRGIYGYTF | TGTGCCAGCAGCTTACTTCCAGGGAGGGGTATCTATGGCTACACCTTC | few | - | TRBJ1-2 | TRBV7-8 | 16
CSVASHTEAFF | TGCAGCGTTGCCTCCCACACTGAAGCTTTCTTT | few | - | TRBJ1-1 | TRBV29-1 | 11
CASSPDGTSGRASYNEQFF | TGTGCCAGCAGCCCCGACGGGACTAGCGGGAGGGCCTCCTACAATGAGCAGTTCTTC | many | TRBD2 | TRBJ2-1 | TRBV7-6 | 19
CATSQTGATNEKLFF | TGTGCCACCAGCCAAACAGGGGCAACTAATGAAAAACTGTTTTTT | - | TRBD1 | TRBJ1-4 | TRBV24-1 | 15
CATSDWTIDTQYF | TGTGCCACCAGTGATTGGACTATAGATACGCAGTATTTT | few | - | TRBJ2-3 | TRBV24-1 | 13
CASSGRRDNEQFF | TGTGCCAGCAGCGGTCGGAGGGACAATGAGCAGTTCTTC | few | - | TRBJ2-1 | TRBV9 | 13
CASSLREGVETQYF | TGTGCCAGCAGCCTCCGGGAAGGGGTGGAGACCCAGTACTTC | - | - | TRBJ2-5 | TRBV5-4 | 14
CASRLSSYEQYF | TGTGCCAGCAGGCTTAGCTCCTACGAGCAGTACTTC | many | - | TRBJ2-7 | TRBV2 | 12
CATSTLQAGPRDTQYF | TGTGCCACCAGCACTCTACAGGCGGGTCCCCGAGATACGCAGTATTTT | - | - | TRBJ2-3 | TRBV15 | 16
CASSLEQGNGYTF | TGTGCCAGCAGCTTAGAACAGGGGAATGGCTACACCTTC | few | TRBD1 | TRBJ1-2 | TRBV7-9 | 13
CASSLWAADTGELFF | TGTGCCAGCAGCTTATGGGCAGCGGACACCGGGGAGCTGTTTTTT | - | - | TRBJ2-2 | TRBV7-8 | 15
CASRPDGTSTDTQYF | TGTGCCAGCAGACCGGACGGGACTAGCACAGATACGCAGTATTTT | - | - | TRBJ2-3 | TRBV25-1 | 15
CASSVGAGGREDTRYF | TGTGCCAGCAGCGTAGGAGCGGGGGGGCGTGAAGATACGCGGTATTTT | - | TRBD2 | TRBJ2-3 | TRBV9 | 16
CATSRLDRGLKNTEAFF | TGTGCCACCAGCAGACTCGACAGGGGTTTGAAGAACACTGAAGCTTTCTTT | - | TRBD1 | TRBJ1-1 | TRBV15 | 17
CASSPSDGNQPQHF | TGCGCCAGCAGCCCGTCAGACGGTAATCAGCCCCAGCATTTT | - | - | TRBJ1-5 | TRBV5-1 | 14
CASSEQPTNIQYF | TGTGCCAGCAGCGAGCAGCCAACAAACATTCAGTACTTC | - | - | TRBJ2-4 | TRBV9 | 13
CASTPDGSSGEQYF | TGCGCCAGCACCCCCGACGGTTCATCTGGGGAGCAGTACTTC | many | - | TRBJ2-7 | TRBV5-1 | 14
CASSRGETGGLYGYTF | TGCGCCAGCAGCCGGGGGGAGACGGGGGGCCTCTATGGCTACACCTTC | - | - | TRBJ1-2 | TRBV4-1 | 16
CASSSGRYTEAFF | TGTGCCAGCAGTTCCGGACGGTACACTGAAGCTTTCTTT | - | - | TRBJ1-1 | TRBV6-5 | 13
CASSQDRGTSGRAANEQFF | TGCGCCAGCAGCCAAGATCGGGGGACTAGCGGGAGGGCCGCCAATGAGCAGTTCTTC | - | TRBD2 | TRBJ2-1 | TRBV4-3 | 19
CASSPPGAAYNEQFF | TGTGCCAGCAGCCCCCCTGGGGCGGCCTACAATGAGCAGTTCTTC | few | - | TRBJ2-1 | TRBV7-3 | 15
CSARDPGQDDGYTF | TGCAGTGCTAGAGATCCCGGACAGGACGATGGCTACACCTTC | - | TRBD1 | TRBJ1-2 | TRBV20-1 | 14
CATSDPPPSGNTQFF | TGTGCCACCAGTGATCCCCCTCCTTCAGGGAATACCCAGTTCTTC | few | - | TRBJ2-1 | TRBV24-1 | 15
CSVTSIQGPYNEQFF | TGCAGTGTAACCTCGATACAGGGGCCTTACAATGAGCAGTTCTTC | few | TRBD1 | TRBJ2-1 | TRBV20-1 | 15
CASSFKTGTGSEKLFF | TGTGCCAGCAGCTTTAAAACCGGGACAGGGAGTGAAAAACTGTTTTTT | - | TRBD1 | TRBJ1-4 | TRBV5-6 | 16
CASSYSIGASRGTDTQYF | TGTGCCAGCAGTTACTCGATCGGGGCGTCCAGGGGCACAGATACGCAGTATTTT | many | - | TRBJ2-3 | TRBV6-6 | 18
CSARDTQETQYF | TGCAGTGCTAGAGACACACAAGAGACCCAGTACTTC | - | - | TRBJ2-5 | TRBV20-1 | 12
CAISGTSGSPDTQYF | TGTGCCATCAGTGGTACTAGCGGGTCTCCAGATACGCAGTATTTT | few | TRBD2 | TRBJ2-3 | TRBV10-3 | 15
CASRRTGVYGYTF | TGCGCCAGCAGGCGGACAGGGGTTTATGGCTACACCTTC | many | TRBD1 | TRBJ1-2 | TRBV4-3 | 13
CASSSRDGPWEQYF | TGTGCCAGCAGCTCGAGAGACGGTCCTTGGGAGCAGTACTTC | - | - | TRBJ2-7 | TRBV13 | 14